These 7 T cell receptor beta chains were all obtained from the same sample, sequenced in a study of blood T cell repertoires in COVID-19. Measured with immunoSEQ multiplex PCR; TCRdb has only the in-frame clones, and not every one. Of 60,000 to 65,000 clones listed, 60% to 85% are singletons. The sample comprised peripheral blood. These receptors came from a woman of 80 years or more with acute or convalescent COVID-19.

This clone has a single count. The CDR3 protein is CASSPQGQGSGELFF. The CDR3 bases are TGTGCCAGCTCACCTCAGGGACAGGGTTCCGGGGAGCTGTTTTTT. This rearrangement joins TRBV18 to TRBJ2-2, with TRBD1 matching over 9 bases. The CDR3 consists of 15 residues. J lost 6 bases, V lost 3 bases, and 5 bases had no gene match. Germline lookup yields CDR1 KGHSH and CDR2 LQKENI.

The rearrangement uses TRBV7-2 and TRBJ1-1, with 8 bases that match TRBD1. Trimming removed 6 bases from V and 10 bases from J; junction bases left unmatched: 16. Germline V gene data show CDR1 as SGHTA and CDR2 as FQGNSA. This CDR3 contains 15 residues. The CDR3 nucleotides read TGTGCCAGCAGTCCCCGGACAGGGAGTATCATTGCAGCTTTCTTT. Amino acids: CASSPRTGSIIAAFF.

CDR3 in DNA: TGCAGCGTTGATGGATTTCAGAGGAGCAATCAGCCCCAGCATTTT. Its protein is CSVDGFQRSNQPQHF. The chain is built from TRBV29-1 and TRBJ1-5; D gene unclear. This CDR3 comprises 15 residues. Trimming stripped 3 bases from V and 1 base from J, with 13 bases between. Germline CDR1 is SQVTM and CDR2 is ANQGSEA. Full variable domain (rest looked up from reference TRBV29-1 and TRBJ1-5): SAVISQKPSRDICQRGTSLTIQCQVDSQVTMMFWYRQQPGQSLTLIATANQGSEATYESGFVIDKFPISRPNLTFSTLTVSNMSPEDSSIYLCSVDGFQRSNQPQHFGDGTRLSIL.

In this sample, this clone turned up once. The rearrangement joins TRBV9 to TRBJ2-1, with 7 bases matching TRBD2. After removal of 3 bases from V and 5 bases from J, the junction contained 5 bases not matched to a gene. The CDR3 runs 14 residues. CDR1 and CDR2 from the germline V gene are SGDLS and YYNGEE. CDR3 region: CASSEGLLDNEQFF. CDR3 nucleotide sequence: TGTGCCAGCAGCGAGGGACTATTGGACAATGAGCAGTTCTTC.

The V and J genes are TRBV24-1 and TRBJ1-1; D possibly corresponds to TRBD1 (5 bases). With 7 bases removed from V and 3 bases from J, the gap between germline ends came to 20 bases. This CDR3 has 16 residues. Germline lookup yields CDR1 KGHDR and CDR2 SFDVKD. The CDR3 loop reads CATSPAGEGRYTEAFF. CDR3 nucleotides: TGTGCCACCAGCCCGGCGGGGGAGGGAAGGTACACTGAAGCTTTCTTT.

This clone was counted only a few times. This sequence joins TRBV5-1 and TRBJ1-2; 8 bases agree with TRBD1. V shed 0 bases and J 3 bases; nucleotides not matched to a gene: 1. The CDR3 sequence is 14 residues long. Looked up from germline, CDR1 is SGHRS and CDR2 is YFSETQ. DNA of the CDR3: TGCGCCAGCAGCTTGGAGACAGGGGACTATGGCTACACCTTC. Residues: CASSLETGDYGYTF.

This rearrangement joins TRBV28 to TRBJ2-1; 7 positions agree with TRBD1. V lost 4 bases to trimming and J lost 4 bases; unmatched junction nucleotides: 7. There are 15 residues in the CDR3. Germline V lookup: CDR1 MDHEN, CDR2 SYDVKM. CDR3 nucleotide sequence: TGTGCCAGCAGTTCTCCGGGACAGTATTACAATGAGCAGTTCTTC. Translated: CASSSPGQYYNEQFF.